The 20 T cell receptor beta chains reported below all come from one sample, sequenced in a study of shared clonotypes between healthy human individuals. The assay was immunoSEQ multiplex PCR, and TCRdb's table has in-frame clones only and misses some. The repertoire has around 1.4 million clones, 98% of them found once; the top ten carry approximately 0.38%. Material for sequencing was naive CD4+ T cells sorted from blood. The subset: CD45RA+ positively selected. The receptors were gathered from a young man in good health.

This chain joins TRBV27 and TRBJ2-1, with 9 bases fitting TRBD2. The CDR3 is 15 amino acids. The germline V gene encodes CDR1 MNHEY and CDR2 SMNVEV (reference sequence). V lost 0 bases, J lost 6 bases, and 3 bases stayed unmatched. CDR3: CASSLSREGRNEQFF. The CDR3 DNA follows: TGTGCCAGCAGTTTATCGCGGGAGGGCCGCAATGAGCAGTTCTTC.

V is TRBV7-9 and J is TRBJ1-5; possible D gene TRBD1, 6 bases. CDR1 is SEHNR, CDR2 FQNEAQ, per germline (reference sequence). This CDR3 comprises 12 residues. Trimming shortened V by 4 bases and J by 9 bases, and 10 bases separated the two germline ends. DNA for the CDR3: TGTGCCAGCAGCTACACAGGGCGGCCCCAGCATTTT. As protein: CASSYTGRPQHF.

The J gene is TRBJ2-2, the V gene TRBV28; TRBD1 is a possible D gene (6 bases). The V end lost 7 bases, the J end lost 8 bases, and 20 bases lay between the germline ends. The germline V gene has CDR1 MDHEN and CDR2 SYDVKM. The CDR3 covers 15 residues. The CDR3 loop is CASKLLDRTSGELFF. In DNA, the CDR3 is TGTGCCAGCAAACTATTAGACAGGACGTCGGGGGAGCTGTTTTTT.

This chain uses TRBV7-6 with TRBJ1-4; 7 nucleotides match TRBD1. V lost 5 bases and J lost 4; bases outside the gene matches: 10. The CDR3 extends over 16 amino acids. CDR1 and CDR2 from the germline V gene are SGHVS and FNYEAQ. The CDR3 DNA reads TGTGCCAGCAGCCCAGACAGGGACGTGTATAATGAAAAACTGTTTTTT. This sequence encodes CASSPDRDVYNEKLFF.

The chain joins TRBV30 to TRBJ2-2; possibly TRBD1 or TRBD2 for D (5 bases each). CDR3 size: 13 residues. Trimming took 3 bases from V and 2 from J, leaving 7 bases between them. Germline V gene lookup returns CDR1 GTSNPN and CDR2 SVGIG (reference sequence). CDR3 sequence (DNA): TGTGCCTGGAGGAGGGACAACACCGGGGAGCTGTTTTTT. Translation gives CAWRRDNTGELFF.

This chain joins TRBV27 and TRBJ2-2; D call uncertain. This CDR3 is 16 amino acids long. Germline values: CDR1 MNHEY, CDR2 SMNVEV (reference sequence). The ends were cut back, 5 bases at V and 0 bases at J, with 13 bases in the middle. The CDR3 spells CASSTQLITNTGELFF. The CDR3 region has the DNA TGTGCCAGCAGTACACAGCTTATAACGAACACCGGGGAGCTGTTTTTT.

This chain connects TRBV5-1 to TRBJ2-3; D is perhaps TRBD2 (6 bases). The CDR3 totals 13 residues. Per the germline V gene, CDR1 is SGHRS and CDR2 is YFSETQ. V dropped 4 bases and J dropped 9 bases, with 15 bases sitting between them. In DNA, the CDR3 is TGCGCCAGCAGCGCCGCCGGGACTTCAACGCAGTATTTT. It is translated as CASSAAGTSTQYF.

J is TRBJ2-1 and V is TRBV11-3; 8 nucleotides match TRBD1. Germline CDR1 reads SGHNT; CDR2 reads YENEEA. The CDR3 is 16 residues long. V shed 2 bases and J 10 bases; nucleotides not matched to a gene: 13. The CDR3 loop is CASSLSLSQGANEQFF. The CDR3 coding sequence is TGTGCCAGCAGCTTAAGTCTAAGTCAGGGGGCTAACGAGCAGTTCTTC. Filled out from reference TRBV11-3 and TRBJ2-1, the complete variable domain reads EAGVVQSPRYKIIEKKQPVAFWCNPISGHNTLYWYLQNLGQGPELLIRYENEEAVDDSQLPKDRFSAERLKGVDSTLKIQPAELGDSAVYLCASSLSLSQGANEQFFGPGTRLTVL.

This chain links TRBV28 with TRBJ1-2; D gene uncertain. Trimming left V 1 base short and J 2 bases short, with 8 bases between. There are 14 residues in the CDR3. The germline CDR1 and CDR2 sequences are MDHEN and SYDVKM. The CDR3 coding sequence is TGTGCCAGCAGTTTATTAATGTACAACTATGGCTACACCTTC. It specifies CASSLLMYNYGYTF.

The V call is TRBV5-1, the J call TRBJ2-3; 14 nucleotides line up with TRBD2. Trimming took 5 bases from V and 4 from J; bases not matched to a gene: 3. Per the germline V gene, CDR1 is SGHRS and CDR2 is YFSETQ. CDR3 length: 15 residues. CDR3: CASRGLAGVPDTQYF. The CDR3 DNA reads TGCGCCAGCAGGGGACTAGCGGGAGTCCCAGATACGCAGTATTTT.

The CDR3 nucleotides read TGCGCCAGCAGCTTAACTAGCACATCTAGCACAGATACGCAGTATTTT. Amino acids: CASSLTSTSSTDTQYF. The V and J genes are TRBV5-1 and TRBJ2-3, with a weak D call TRBD2 (6 bases). This CDR3 region has 16 residues. V was shortened by 2 bases and J by 0 bases, with 13 bases between the two germline ends. Germline assignment: CDR1 SGHRS and CDR2 YFSETQ.

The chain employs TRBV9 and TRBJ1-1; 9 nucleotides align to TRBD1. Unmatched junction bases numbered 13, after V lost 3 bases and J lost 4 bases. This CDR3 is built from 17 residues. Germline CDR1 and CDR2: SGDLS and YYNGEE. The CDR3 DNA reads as TGTGCCAGCAGCGCACAACGACAGGGGGTATTTAGCACTGAAGCTTTCTTT. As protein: CASSAQRQGVFSTEAFF.

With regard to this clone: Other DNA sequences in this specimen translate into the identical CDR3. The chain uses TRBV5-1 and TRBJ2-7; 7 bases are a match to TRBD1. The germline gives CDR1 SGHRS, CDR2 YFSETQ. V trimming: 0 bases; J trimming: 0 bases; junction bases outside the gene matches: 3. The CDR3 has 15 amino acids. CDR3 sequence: CASSLAAGGSYEQYF. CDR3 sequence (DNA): TGCGCCAGCAGCTTGGCGGCAGGGGGCTCCTACGAGCAGTACTTC.

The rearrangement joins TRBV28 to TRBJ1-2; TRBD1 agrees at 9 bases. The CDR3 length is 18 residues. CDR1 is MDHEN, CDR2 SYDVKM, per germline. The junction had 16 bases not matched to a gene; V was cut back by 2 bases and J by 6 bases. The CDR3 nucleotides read TGTGCCAGCAGTTTAACAGCATTAGGCAGGACAGGGGTTGATGGCTACACCTTC. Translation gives CASSLTALGRTGVDGYTF.

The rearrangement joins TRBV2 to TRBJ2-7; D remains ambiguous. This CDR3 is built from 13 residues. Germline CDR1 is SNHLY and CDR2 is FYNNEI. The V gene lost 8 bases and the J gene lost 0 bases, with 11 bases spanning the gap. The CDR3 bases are TGTGCCAGCGGCTCGGTGAGCTCCTACGAGCAGTACTTC. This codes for CASGSVSSYEQYF.

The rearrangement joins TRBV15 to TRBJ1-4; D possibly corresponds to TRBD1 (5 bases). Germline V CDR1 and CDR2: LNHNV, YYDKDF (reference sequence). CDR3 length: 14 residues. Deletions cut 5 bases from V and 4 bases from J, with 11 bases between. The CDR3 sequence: CATSQGRSNEKLFF. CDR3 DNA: TGTGCCACCAGCCAGGGCAGAAGTAATGAAAAACTGTTTTTT.

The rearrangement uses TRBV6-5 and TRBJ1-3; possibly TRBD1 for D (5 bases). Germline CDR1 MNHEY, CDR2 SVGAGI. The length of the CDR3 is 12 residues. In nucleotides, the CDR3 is TGTGCAGGGACGAACTCTGGAAACACCATATATTTT. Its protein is CAGTNSGNTIYF.

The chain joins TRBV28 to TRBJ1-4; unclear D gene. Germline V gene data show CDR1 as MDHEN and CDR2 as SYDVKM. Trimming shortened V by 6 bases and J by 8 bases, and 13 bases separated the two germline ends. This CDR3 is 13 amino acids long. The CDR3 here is CASRPRAEEKLFF. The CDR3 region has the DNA TGTGCCAGCAGGCCTCGGGCGGAAGAAAAACTGTTTTTT.

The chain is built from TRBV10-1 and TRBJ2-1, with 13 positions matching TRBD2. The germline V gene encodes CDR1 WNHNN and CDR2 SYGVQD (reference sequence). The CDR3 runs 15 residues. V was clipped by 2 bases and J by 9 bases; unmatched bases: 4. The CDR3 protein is CASSEQGLAGSEQFF. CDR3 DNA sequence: TGCGCCAGCAGTGAGCAGGGACTAGCGGGATCTGAGCAGTTCTTC.

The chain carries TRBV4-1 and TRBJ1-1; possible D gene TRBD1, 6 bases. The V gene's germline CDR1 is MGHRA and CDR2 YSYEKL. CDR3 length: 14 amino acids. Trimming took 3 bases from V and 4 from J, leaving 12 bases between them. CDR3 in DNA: TGCGCCAGCAGCCATTCTACAGGGTTCACTGAAGCTTTCTTT. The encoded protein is CASSHSTGFTEAFF.